These 24 T cell receptor beta chains originate from one sample sequenced in a study of post-analysis software for immune sequencing data. These receptors have no known antigen. TCR beta libraries were prepared from cDNA with unique molecular identifiers. TCRdb independently ran MiXCR on the PCR reads; one entry per CDR3 protein. Here the sample spans hundreds of thousands of distinct CDR3 sequences, around a third being singletons. Study conclusions and caveats: Five TRBV segments, including TRBV5-6, TRBV5-1 and TRBV20-1, were more frequent in patients than controls.

The sequencing input was blood. These receptors came from a girl aged 5-17 years with multiple sclerosis.

The rearrangement links TRBV6-5 to TRBJ1-6; maybe TRBD1 (5 bases). Trimming removed 0 bases at V and 8 bases at J, with 17 bases between. CDR1 and CDR2 from the germline V gene are MNHEY and SVGAGI. The CDR3 extends over 17 amino acids. In DNA form, the CDR3 reads TGTGCCAGCAGTTACTCTCCGGGCACAGGACGGTATTCACCCCTCCACTTT. Encoded protein: CASSYSPGTGRYSPLHF.

There are a few counts of this clonotype. The rearrangement links TRBV15 to TRBJ1-1, with D uncertain. The germline V gene encodes CDR1 LNHNV and CDR2 YYDKDF (reference sequence). The CDR3 loop spans 12 amino acids. V gave up 3 bases and J gave up 6 bases, with 8 bases separating them. CDR3 residues: CATSSRSPEAFF. Written as DNA, the CDR3 is TGTGCCACCAGCAGTAGAAGCCCTGAAGCTTTCTTT.

This clonotype was picked up many times. The junction departs from the called germline gene at one end, perhaps through a read error. The chain uses TRBV5-1 and TRBJ2-3; weak D call: TRBD2 (7 bases). This CDR3 contains 15 residues. Germline CDR1 SGHRS, CDR2 YFSETQ. The DNA of the CDR3 is TGTGCCAGCAGCTTGGGAGGGGGGAGCACAGATACGCAGTATTTT. Its protein is CASSLGGGSTDTQYF.

This clonotype was found a few times. V usage is TRBV3-1 and J usage is TRBJ2-5; perhaps TRBD2 as D (6 bases). The DNA matches TRBJ2-7 better at its end, which makes the J call doubtful. Looked up from germline, CDR1 is LGHDT and CDR2 is YNNKEL (reference sequence). CDR3 length: 14 residues. The CDR3: CASSQWTKGYEQYF. The CDR3 DNA reads TGTGCCAGCAGCCAATGGACTAAGGGTTACGAGCAGTACTTC.

This clonotype was seen a handful of times. The rearrangement links TRBV4-1 to TRBJ2-7; D is uncertain. There are 16 residues in the CDR3. Trimming shortened V by 0 bases and J by 3 bases, and 15 bases separated the two germline ends. Germline CDR1 is MGHRA and CDR2 is YSYEKL. The CDR3 sequence is CASSQDGEENFYEQYF. The CDR3 nucleotides read TGCGCCAGCAGCCAAGATGGTGAAGAAAATTTCTACGAGCAGTACTTC.

The chain's CDR3 is CSALNPGGVRETQYF. In DNA form, the CDR3 reads TGCAGTGCCCTAAATCCTGGGGGTGTTCGGGAGACCCAGTACTTC. The chain is built from TRBV20-1 and TRBJ2-5; D might be TRBD1 or TRBD2, each matching 5 bases. V dropped 6 bases and J dropped 5 bases, with 22 bases sitting between them. Looked up from germline, CDR1 is DFQATT and CDR2 is SNEGSKA (reference sequence). The CDR3 extends over 15 amino acids.

This clonotype was counted only a few times. CDR3 nucleotide sequence: TGTGCCAGCAGCCTCTATGAGGGGGCCTACGAGCAGTACTTC. Its translation: CASSLYEGAYEQYF. The chain employs TRBV7-2 and TRBJ2-7, with D possibly being TRBD1 (6 bases). The CDR3 totals 14 residues. Germline values: CDR1 SGHTA, CDR2 FQGNSA. Trimming stripped 5 bases from V and 2 bases from J, with 13 bases between.

This clonotype was detected a few times. This sequence joins TRBV29-1 and TRBJ1-2; maybe TRBD1 (6 bases). Trimming cost V 6 bases and J 5 bases, with 13 bases left between them. Germline CDR1 SQVTM, CDR2 ANQGSEA. The CDR3 loop spans 12 amino acids. The CDR3: CSVHREGYGYTF. For the CDR3, the DNA is TGCAGCGTCCACAGGGAGGGGTATGGCTACACCTTC.

In its sample, this clonotype was seen a few times. The V call is TRBV7-9, the J call TRBJ2-3, with TRBD2 matching over 8 bases. The CDR3 runs 18 residues. Germline V lookup: CDR1 SEHNR, CDR2 FQNEAQ (reference sequence). V shed 5 bases and J 0 bases; nucleotides not matched to a gene: 13. CDR3 region: CASSQTVRGLGSTDTQYF. CDR3 in DNA: TGTGCCAGCAGCCAAACTGTTCGGGGACTAGGGAGCACAGATACGCAGTATTTT.

This clonotype has only a few counts. The chain joins TRBV28 to TRBJ2-5; 7 positions match TRBD1. CDR3 size: 15 residues. CDR1 is MDHEN and CDR2 is SYDVKM in the germline V gene. With 5 bases clipped from V and 0 bases from J, the junction kept 6 bases outside the gene matches. The CDR3 region has the DNA TGTGCCAGCAGTACAGGGGCGCTGTACCAAGAGACCCAGTACTTC. This codes for CASSTGALYQETQYF.

The rearrangement joins TRBV20-1 to TRBJ1-5; 8 nucleotides match TRBD1. This CDR3 is built from 16 residues. The junction had 5 bases not matched to a gene; V was cut back by 0 bases and J by 1 base. Germline CDR1 is DFQATT and CDR2 is SNEGSKA (reference sequence). The CDR3 spells CSARDAGQGSNQPQHF. CDR3 sequence (DNA): TGCAGTGCTAGAGATGCCGGACAGGGAAGCAATCAGCCCCAGCATTTT.

This sequence joins TRBV5-1 and TRBJ2-7; D possibly corresponds to TRBD2 (6 bases). CDR1 is SGHRS, CDR2 YFSETQ, per germline. Trimming cost V 4 bases and J 3 bases, with 23 bases left between them. CDR3 length: 17 amino acids. The CDR3 nucleotides are TGCGCCAGCAGCCCCTCAAGCGGGCTAATCCCGGACTACGAGCAGTACTTC. As protein: CASSPSSGLIPDYEQYF.

V usage is TRBV6-2 or TRBV6-3 and J usage is TRBJ2-4, with 11 bases identical to TRBD2. Per the germline V gene, CDR1 is MNHEY and CDR2 is SVGEGT. Losses at the gene ends were 0 bases for V and 0 bases for J; bases not matched to a gene: 13. This CDR3 contains 21 residues. CDR3 sequence (DNA): TGTGCCAGCAGTTACTCGGTAGCTAGCGGGGGGACTAATCTAGCCAAAAACATTCAGTACTTC. Translation: CASSYSVASGGTNLAKNIQYF.

This chain uses TRBV5-5 with TRBJ2-7; tentatively, D is TRBD1 (6 bases). Per germline, CDR1 SGHKS and CDR2 YYEKEE (reference sequence). V lost 5 bases and J 3 bases, leaving 15 bases between the germline ends. This CDR3 contains 14 residues. The CDR3 reads CASSISRGFYEQYF. The CDR3 DNA is TGTGCCAGCAGTATTTCCAGGGGATTCTACGAGCAGTACTTC.

The rearrangement uses TRBV4-1 and TRBJ2-5; D possibly corresponds to TRBD1 (6 bases). Trimming removed 0 bases at V and 3 bases at J, with 11 bases between. CDR1 MGHRA and CDR2 YSYEKL come from the germline V gene. The CDR3 extends over 15 amino acids. CDR3 in DNA: TGCGCCAGCAGCCAAGATTCCGGGACAAAAGAGACCCAGTACTTC. Residues: CASSQDSGTKETQYF.

The CDR3 nucleotides are TGTGCCAGCAGCCCCGGAGCCTCTCGGGACACTGAAGCTTTCTTT. As protein: CASSPGASRDTEAFF. V and J are TRBV12-3 or TRBV12-4 and TRBJ1-1; unclear D gene. With 6 bases removed from V and 3 bases from J, the gap between germline ends came to 17 bases. CDR3 length: 15 amino acids.

This clonotype was detected only a few times. V and J are TRBV12-3 or TRBV12-4 and TRBJ1-5; unclear D gene. The V gene lost 6 bases and the J gene lost 5 bases, with 14 bases spanning the gap. The CDR3 is 14 amino acids. CDR3 bases: TGTGCCAGCAGCCATCGGGAGGGCCATCAGCCCCAGCATTTT. The encoded protein is CASSHREGHQPQHF.

This clonotype has more than one count but fewer than ten. The chain employs TRBV10-3 and TRBJ2-3; 8 bases are shared with TRBD2. CDR3 size: 14 residues. Trimming cost V 2 bases and J 3 bases; bases outside gene matches: 1. Germline V gene data show CDR1 as ENHRY and CDR2 as SYGVKD. The CDR3 reads CAISEPGGTDTQYF. In nucleotides, the CDR3 is TGTGCCATCAGTGAGCCGGGAGGGACAGATACGCAGTATTTT.

The sample holds a few counts of this clonotype. V usage is TRBV5-1 and J usage is TRBJ1-1; D not certain. This CDR3 has 15 residues. Looked up from germline, CDR1 is SGHRS and CDR2 is YFSETQ. V dropped 4 bases and J dropped 1 base, with 14 bases sitting between them. The CDR3 loop is CASSPSPDTNTEAFF. The CDR3 nucleotides read TGCGCCAGCAGCCCATCTCCAGACACGAACACTGAAGCTTTCTTT.

This chain links TRBV9 with TRBJ2-2; possibly TRBD1 for D (5 bases). The V end lost 0 bases, the J end lost 4 bases, and 10 bases lay between the germline ends. The CDR3 extends over 15 amino acids. Germline V gene sequence: CDR1 SGDLS, CDR2 YYNGEE. CDR3 in DNA: TGTGCCAGCAGCGTAGCTGGGGCAGCCACCGGGGAGCTGTTTTTT. It translates to CASSVAGAATGELFF.

This clonotype was seen only a few times. This chain links TRBV7-9 with TRBJ1-2; TRBD1 might be the D (5 bases). Germline CDR1 SEHNR, CDR2 FQNEAQ (reference sequence). The V and J ends lost 3 bases and 1 base respectively, with 9 bases between them. This CDR3 has 14 amino acids. CDR3 residues: CASSLAGVNYGYTF. The CDR3 nucleotides are TGTGCCAGCAGCTTGGCGGGGGTTAACTATGGCTACACCTTC.

V is TRBV6-2 or TRBV6-3 and J is TRBJ2-3, with TRBD2 matching over 8 bases. Trimming took 0 bases from V and 6 from J; bases not matched to a gene: 14. The CDR3 is 18 residues long. Per the germline V gene, CDR1 is MNHEY and CDR2 is SVGEGT. The CDR3: CASSYSSRGGPYGDTQYF. CDR3 coding DNA: TGTGCCAGCAGTTACTCGAGTCGCGGGGGGCCTTATGGGGATACGCAGTATTTT.

The genes are TRBV7-2 and TRBJ2-6; 7 nucleotides match TRBD2. With V trimmed by 8 bases and J by 0 bases, 7 bases remained unmatched. The CDR3 runs 16 residues. The germline gives CDR1 SGHTA, CDR2 FQGNSA. CDR3 coding DNA: TGTGCCAGCTGTCGCGGGGGTACCTCTGGGGCCAACGTCCTGACTTTC. Its protein product is CASCRGGTSGANVLTF.

This clonotype was picked up many times. The gene calls are TRBV5-6 and TRBJ2-1; D is undetermined. The V and J ends lost 2 bases and 2 bases respectively, with 5 bases between them. Per the germline V gene, CDR1 is SGHDT and CDR2 is YYEEEE. This CDR3 is 13 amino acids long. This CDR3 reads CASSLTAYNEQFF. The DNA for the CDR3 is TGTGCCAGCAGCTTAACGGCCTACAATGAGCAGTTCTTC.